The present T cell receptor (beta chain) was sequenced within a study of blood T cell repertoires in COVID-19. Overall study: COVID-19 samples, acute and convalescent, were from the United States, Italy and Spain. T cells, B-cell-depleted T cells, or PBMCs supplied cDNA or gDNA.

CDR1 is SEHNR and CDR2 is FQNEAQ in the germline V gene (reference sequence). The V gene lost 4 bases and the J gene lost 3 bases, with 18 bases spanning the gap. The CDR3 consists of 16 residues. Authors' methods: Quantification of nucleated cells was approximated via reference gene primer amplification. TCRdb's table, derived via immunoSEQ multiplex PCR, lists solely in-frame clones and lacks some. The V and J calls and clone size were taken over from that table, and D and trimming were inferred from the DNA. This table holds a few hundred thousand clones, 70% to 90% found once. In Seattle, patients joined the study during active infection and were tracked longitudinally.

Source material: peripheral blood. The TCR was taken from a woman in her 70s with COVID-19, enrolled during active disease. V gene TRBV7-9 combines with J gene TRBJ1-1; D is perhaps TRBD1 (5 bases). The DNA for the CDR3 is TGTGCCAGCAGCTACACACAAGGGAGGGGTTACACTGAAGCTTTCTTT. Translating it yields CASSYTQGRGYTEAFF.